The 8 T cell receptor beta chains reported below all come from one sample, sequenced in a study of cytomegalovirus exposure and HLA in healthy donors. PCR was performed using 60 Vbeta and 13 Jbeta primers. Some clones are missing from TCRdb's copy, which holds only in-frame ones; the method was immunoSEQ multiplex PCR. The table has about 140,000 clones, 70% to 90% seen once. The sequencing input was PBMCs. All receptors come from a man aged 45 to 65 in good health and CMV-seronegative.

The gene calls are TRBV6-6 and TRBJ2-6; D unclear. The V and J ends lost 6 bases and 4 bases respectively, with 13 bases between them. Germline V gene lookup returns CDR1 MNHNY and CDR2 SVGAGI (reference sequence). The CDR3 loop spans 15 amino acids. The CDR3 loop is CASSQAQSGANVLTF. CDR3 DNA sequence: TGTGCCAGCAGCCAGGCCCAATCGGGGGCCAACGTCCTGACTTTC.

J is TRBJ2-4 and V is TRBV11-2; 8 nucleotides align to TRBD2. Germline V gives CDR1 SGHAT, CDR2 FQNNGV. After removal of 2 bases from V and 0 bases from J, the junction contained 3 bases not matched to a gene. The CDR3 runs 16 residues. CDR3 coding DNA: TGTGCCAGCAGCTTAAGTAGCGGGATAGCCAAAAACATTCAGTACTTC. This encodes CASSLSSGIAKNIQYF.

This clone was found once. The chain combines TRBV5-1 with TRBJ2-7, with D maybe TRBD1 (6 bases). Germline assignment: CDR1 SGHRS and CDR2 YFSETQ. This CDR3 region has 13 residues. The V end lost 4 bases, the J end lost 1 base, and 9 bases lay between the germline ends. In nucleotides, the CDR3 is TGCGCCAGCAGCCTACAGGGATCCTACGAGCAGTACTTC. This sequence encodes CASSLQGSYEQYF.

CDR3 residues: CSDLSLGGGKDTQYF. The CDR3 coding sequence is TGCAGCGATCTCTCACTCGGCGGGGGTAAAGATACGCAGTATTTT. The chain links TRBV29-1 to TRBJ2-3; 7 bases match TRBD2. V dropped 7 bases and J dropped 5; count of bases not matched to a gene: 15. Per the germline V gene, CDR1 is SQVTM and CDR2 is ANQGSEA. CDR3 size: 15 residues.

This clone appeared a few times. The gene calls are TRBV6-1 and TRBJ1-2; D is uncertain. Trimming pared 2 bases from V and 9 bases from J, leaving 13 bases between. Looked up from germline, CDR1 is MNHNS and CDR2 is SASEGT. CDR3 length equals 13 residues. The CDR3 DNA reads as TGTGCCAGCAGTGAACTAGGATCTAGGAGCTACACCTTC. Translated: CASSELGSRSYTF.

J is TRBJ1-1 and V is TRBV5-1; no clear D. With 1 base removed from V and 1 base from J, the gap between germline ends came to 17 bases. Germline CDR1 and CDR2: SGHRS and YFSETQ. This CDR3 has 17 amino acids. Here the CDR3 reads CASSLSWTTPGNTEAFF. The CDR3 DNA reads TGCGCCAGCAGCTTGAGTTGGACTACTCCAGGGAACACTGAAGCTTTCTTT.

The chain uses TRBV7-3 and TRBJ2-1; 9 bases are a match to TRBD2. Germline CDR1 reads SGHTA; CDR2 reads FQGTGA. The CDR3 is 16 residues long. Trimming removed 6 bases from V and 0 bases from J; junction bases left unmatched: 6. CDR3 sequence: CASSPLAGGSYNEQFF. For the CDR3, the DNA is TGTGCCAGCAGTCCACTAGCGGGTGGCTCCTACAATGAGCAGTTCTTC.

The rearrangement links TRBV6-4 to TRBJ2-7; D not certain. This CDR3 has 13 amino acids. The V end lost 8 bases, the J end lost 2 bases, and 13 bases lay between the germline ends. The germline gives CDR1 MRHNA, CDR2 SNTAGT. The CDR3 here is CASPTTRTYEQYF. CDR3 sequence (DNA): TGTGCCAGCCCGACGACTCGAACCTACGAGCAGTACTTC.